This T cell receptor (beta chain) is from a study of blood T cell repertoires in COVID-19. Turning to the study itself: Both acute and convalescent COVID-19 samples were obtained from the United States, Italy and Spain. T cells, B-cell-depleted T cells, or PBMCs provided the cDNA or gDNA that served as material.

Seattle-derived patients entered the study during active infection and were followed longitudinally. Per the original data handling: Reference gene primers were amplified, and this amplification served to estimate nucleated cell counts. Sequencing was performed with immunoSEQ multiplex PCR; in TCRdb, only in-frame clones are kept and a portion is missing. V and J calls and clone size follow that table, whereas D and trimming were derived from the DNA. The sample gives 250,000 or so clones, nearly 90% of which show up once; 2.1% is in the top ten. The germline V gene encodes CDR1 ENHRY and CDR2 SYGVKD. This CDR3 spans 13 amino acids. J was trimmed by 11 bases and V by 0 bases; bases with no gene match: 5.

This clonotype was sampled from a woman aged 55-70 years with COVID-19, enrolled during active disease. Sequencing input: peripheral blood. The V and J genes are TRBV10-3 and TRBJ1-1, with 8 nucleotides matching TRBD1. The CDR3 loop is CAISESGNRGAFF. In DNA form, the CDR3 reads TGTGCCATCAGTGAGTCTGGTAACAGGGGGGCTTTCTTT.